This T cell receptor (beta chain) is from a study of T cell changes during pregnancy in multiple sclerosis. Germline V gene sequence: CDR1 SGHRS, CDR2 YFSETQ. The CDR3 has 18 amino acids. V gave up 0 bases and J gave up 4 bases; unmatched junction bases: 9. The data were produced by immunoSEQ multiplex PCR, yet TCRdb's version contains in-frame clones alone and is incomplete. This sample has some 21,000 clones, with around 90% found just once. Sequenced material: CD8+ T cells from peripheral blood mononuclear cells, taken in the second trimester of pregnancy. The J gene is TRBJ2-3, the V gene TRBV5-1; 12 bases match TRBD2. This TCR came from a female donor in good health, enrolled as a control in a pregnancy study. The CDR3 region has the DNA TGCGCCAGCAGCTTGGTGCCCCTGACTAGCGGGGGCCCAGATACGCAGTATTTT. Translated, it gives CASSLVPLTSGGPDTQYF.